This T cell receptor (beta chain) derives from a study of blood T cell repertoires in COVID-19. About the research overall: Symptom resolution, clearance, or two negative PCRs marked donors in Cohort 3 as recovered. The cDNA or gDNA used as material had been derived from T cells, B-cell-depleted T cells, or PBMCs.

The method was immunoSEQ multiplex PCR; TCRdb's version includes in-frame clones alone and lacks a portion of them. This table has some 330,000 clones, about 89% appearing once. Germline CDR1 and CDR2: DFQATT and SNEGSKA (reference sequence). The CDR3 covers 12 residues. Trimming removed 3 bases from V and 2 bases from J, with 8 bases in between. The receptor comes from a man aged 40-55 years in a cohort exposed to, infected with or recovered from COVID-19 (not recorded which). Sequencing was carried out using PBMCs or T cells enriched from blood (not recorded which). The gene calls are TRBV20-1 and TRBJ2-7; no clear D. The CDR3 loop is CSASRRAYEQYF. The CDR3 nucleotides are TGCAGTGCTAGTAGACGGGCCTACGAGCAGTACTTC.